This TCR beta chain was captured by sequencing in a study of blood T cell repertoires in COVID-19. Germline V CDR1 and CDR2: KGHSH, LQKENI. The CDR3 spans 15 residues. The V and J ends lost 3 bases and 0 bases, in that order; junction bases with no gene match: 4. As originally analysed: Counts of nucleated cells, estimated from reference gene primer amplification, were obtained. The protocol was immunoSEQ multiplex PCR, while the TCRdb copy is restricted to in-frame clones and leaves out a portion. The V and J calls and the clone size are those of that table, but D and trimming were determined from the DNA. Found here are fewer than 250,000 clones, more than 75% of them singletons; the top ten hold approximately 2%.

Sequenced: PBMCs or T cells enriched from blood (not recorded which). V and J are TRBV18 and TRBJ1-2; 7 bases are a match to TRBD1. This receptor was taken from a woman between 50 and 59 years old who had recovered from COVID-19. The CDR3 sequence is CASSPTGQTNYGYTF. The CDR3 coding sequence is TGTGCCAGCTCACCCACGGGACAGACTAACTATGGCTACACCTTC.